One sample yielded the 7 T cell receptor beta chains listed below, sequenced in a study of T cell repertoires in cytomegalovirus infection. MiXCR was run by TCRdb on the reads, yielding one entry per CDR3 protein. The data contain 350,000 to 500,000 distinct CDR3 sequences, 31% of them seen just once; the ten biggest clones take up about 13%. Specimen: PBMCs. These TCRs come from a human donor in good health (CMV status not recorded). Some clones in this sample may be carry-over from other donors' samples.

About this clonotype: A much bigger clone sits one base away, suggesting this may be a read error. The chain couples TRBV7-4 to TRBJ2-1; 7 bases are a match to TRBD2. CDR1 is SGHVT, CDR2 SQSDAQ, per germline. The CDR3 runs 10 residues. CDR3 residues: CARGEDEQCF. In DNA, the CDR3 is TGTGCCCGGGGGGAGGATGAGCAGTGCTTC.

The gene calls are TRBV19 and TRBJ1-2; 7 bases map to TRBD1. The CDR3 sequence is 13 residues long. CDR1 and CDR2 (germline): LNHDA, SQIVND (reference sequence). The trim removed 7 bases at V and 6 bases at J, leaving 8 bases unmatched. The CDR3 DNA reads TGTGCCAGTAACGCGAAAGGGGGCAATGGCTACACCTTC. This encodes CASNAKGGNGYTF.

This chain uses TRBV6-6 with TRBJ2-7, with D possibly being TRBD2 (5 bases). CDR3 length: 11 residues. Germline V gene data show CDR1 as MNHNY and CDR2 as SVGAGI (reference sequence). Trimming cost V 9 bases and J 3 bases, with 9 bases left between them. CDR3: CARDCFYEQYF. The CDR3 DNA sequence: TGTGCCAGGGACTGCTTCTACGAGCAGTACTTC.

This clonotype was observed many times. The chain couples TRBV12-3 or TRBV12-4 to TRBJ1-4; D is unclear. The CDR3 has 17 amino acids. V was clipped by 3 bases and J by 3 bases, with 17 bases between them. The CDR3 DNA follows: TGTGCCAGCAGTTTTATCTCCCCTGCAGGACCTAATGAAAAACTGTTTTTT. It encodes CASSFISPAGPNEKLFF.

This clonotype was counted a few times. The chain carries TRBV7-6 and TRBJ1-5; possible D gene TRBD1, 5 bases. From germline, CDR1 is SGHVS and CDR2 FNYEAQ. V shed 3 bases and J shed 5 bases, with 14 bases lying between them. The CDR3 loop spans 15 amino acids. The CDR3 here is CASSFEGVLDQPQHF. The CDR3 DNA follows: TGTGCCAGCAGCTTCGAAGGGGTTTTAGATCAGCCCCAGCATTTT.

The chain recombines TRBV12-3 or TRBV12-4 with TRBJ2-2; D remains unclear. CDR3 length equals 16 residues. V was trimmed by 7 bases and J by 5 bases, leaving 20 bases between them. The CDR3 nucleotides are TGTGCCAGCACAACCCGGGCCCCGGCGAGGACCGGGGAGCTGTTTTTT. Its protein product is CASTTRAPARTGELFF.

This clonotype was seen at least ten times. The rearrangement links TRBV12-3 or TRBV12-4 to TRBJ1-4; D may be TRBD1 (6 bases). Trimming left V 6 bases short and J 0 bases short, with 11 bases between. The CDR3 length is 15 residues. The CDR3 nucleotides read TGTGCCAGCAGCCACAGGGAGGCAACTAATGAAAAACTGTTTTTT. Amino acid sequence: CASSHREATNEKLFF.